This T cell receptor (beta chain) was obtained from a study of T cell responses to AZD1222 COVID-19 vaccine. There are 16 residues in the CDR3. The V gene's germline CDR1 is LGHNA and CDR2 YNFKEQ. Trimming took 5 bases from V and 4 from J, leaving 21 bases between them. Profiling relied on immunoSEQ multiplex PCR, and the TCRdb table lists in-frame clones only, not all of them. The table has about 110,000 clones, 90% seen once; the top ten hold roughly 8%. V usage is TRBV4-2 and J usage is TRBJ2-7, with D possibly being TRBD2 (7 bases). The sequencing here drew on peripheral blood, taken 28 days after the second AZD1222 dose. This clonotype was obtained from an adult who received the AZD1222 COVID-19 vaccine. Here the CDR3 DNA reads TGTGCCAGCAGCAAGGGGGGGGACCTCCAGGCTTACGAGCAGTACTTC. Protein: CASSKGGDLQAYEQYF.